The clone carrying this T cell receptor (beta chain) was seen many times. The data were taken from a study of T-cell reconstitution after alpha-beta-depleted transplantation in children. The TCRbeta library incorporated unique molecular identifiers. TCRdb independently ran MiXCR on the PCR reads; one entry per CDR3 protein. This sample has hundreds of thousands of distinct CDR3 sequences, with around a sixth found just once. The source material was PBMCs from the stem cell graft donor, sampled from the stem cell graft. This receptor was identified in a human donor who donated a stem cell graft to a child with acute myeloid leukemia.

The CDR3 region is CSARWPSGDHYNEQFF. The CDR3 DNA sequence: TGCAGTGCTCGCTGGCCCAGCGGCGATCACTACAATGAGCAGTTCTTC. The rearrangement uses TRBV20-1 and TRBJ2-1, with a tentative D call TRBD2 (5 bases). V dropped 5 bases and J dropped 3 bases, with 20 bases sitting between them. In germline, CDR1 is DFQATT, CDR2 SNEGSKA (reference sequence). The CDR3 contains 16 residues.